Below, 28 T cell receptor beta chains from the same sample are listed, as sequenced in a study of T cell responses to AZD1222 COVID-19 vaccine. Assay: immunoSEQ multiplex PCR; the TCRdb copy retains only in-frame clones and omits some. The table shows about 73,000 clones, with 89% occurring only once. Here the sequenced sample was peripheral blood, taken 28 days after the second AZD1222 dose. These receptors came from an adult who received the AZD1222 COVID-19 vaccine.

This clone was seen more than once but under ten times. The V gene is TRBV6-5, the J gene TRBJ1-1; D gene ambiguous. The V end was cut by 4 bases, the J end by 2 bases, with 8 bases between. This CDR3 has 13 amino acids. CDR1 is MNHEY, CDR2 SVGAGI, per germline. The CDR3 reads CASSSGVNTEAFF. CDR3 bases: TGTGCCAGCAGTTCAGGAGTTAACACTGAAGCTTTCTTT.

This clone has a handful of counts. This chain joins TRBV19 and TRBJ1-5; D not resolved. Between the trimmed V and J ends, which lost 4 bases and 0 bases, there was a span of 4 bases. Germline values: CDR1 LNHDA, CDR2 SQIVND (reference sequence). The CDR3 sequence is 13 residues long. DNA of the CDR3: TGTGCCAGTAGTAGGAGTAGCAATCAGCCCCAGCATTTT. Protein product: CASSRSSNQPQHF.

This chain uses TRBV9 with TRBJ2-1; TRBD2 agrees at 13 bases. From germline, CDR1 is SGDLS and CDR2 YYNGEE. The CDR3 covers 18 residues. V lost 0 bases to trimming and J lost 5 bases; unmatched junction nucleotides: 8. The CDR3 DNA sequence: TGTGCCAGCAGCGTAGCTCTAGGACTAGCGGGAGATAACAATGAGCAGTTCTTC. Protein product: CASSVALGLAGDNNEQFF.

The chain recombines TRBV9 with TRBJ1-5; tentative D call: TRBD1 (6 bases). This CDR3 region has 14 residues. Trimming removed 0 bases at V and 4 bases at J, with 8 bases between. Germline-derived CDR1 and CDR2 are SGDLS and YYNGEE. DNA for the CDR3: TGTGCCAGCAGCGTAGGGGACAAAAATCAGCCCCAGCATTTT. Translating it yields CASSVGDKNQPQHF. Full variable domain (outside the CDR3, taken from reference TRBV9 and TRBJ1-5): DSGVTQTPKHLITATGQRVTLRCSPRSGDLSVYWYQQSLDQGLQFLIQYYNGEERAKGNILERFSAQQFPDLHSELNLSSLELGDSALYFCASSVGDKNQPQHFGDGTRLSIL.

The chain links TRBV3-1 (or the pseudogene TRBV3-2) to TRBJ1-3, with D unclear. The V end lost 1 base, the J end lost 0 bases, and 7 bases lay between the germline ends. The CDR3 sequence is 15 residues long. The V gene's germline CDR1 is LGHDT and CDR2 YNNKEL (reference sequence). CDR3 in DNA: TGTGCCAGCAGCCAAGCGGGAGACTCTGGAAACACCATATATTTT. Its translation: CASSQAGDSGNTIYF.

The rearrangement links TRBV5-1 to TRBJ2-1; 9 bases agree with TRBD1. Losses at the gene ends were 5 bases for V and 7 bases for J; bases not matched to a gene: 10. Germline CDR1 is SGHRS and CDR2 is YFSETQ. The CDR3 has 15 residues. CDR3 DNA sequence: TGCGCCAGCAGAATGGGGGGACAGGGATCTAATGAGCAGTTCTTC. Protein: CASRMGGQGSNEQFF.

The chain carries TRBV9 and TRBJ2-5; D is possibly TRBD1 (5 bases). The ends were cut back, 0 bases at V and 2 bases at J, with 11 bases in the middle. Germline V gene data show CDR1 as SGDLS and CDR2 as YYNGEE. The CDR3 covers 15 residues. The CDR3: CASSVEAGRQETQYF. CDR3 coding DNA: TGTGCCAGCAGCGTAGAGGCAGGGCGGCAAGAGACCCAGTACTTC. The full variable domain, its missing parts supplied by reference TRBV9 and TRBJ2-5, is DSGVTQTPKHLITATGQRVTLRCSPRSGDLSVYWYQQSLDQGLQFLIQYYNGEERAKGNILERFSAQQFPDLHSELNLSSLELGDSALYFCASSVEAGRQETQYFGPGTRLLVL.

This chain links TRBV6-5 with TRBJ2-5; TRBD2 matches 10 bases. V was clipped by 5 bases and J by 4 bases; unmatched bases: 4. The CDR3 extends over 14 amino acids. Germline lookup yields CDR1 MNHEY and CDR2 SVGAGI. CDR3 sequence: CASSSGGVGETQYF. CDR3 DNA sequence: TGTGCCAGCAGTAGCGGGGGGGTGGGAGAGACCCAGTACTTC.

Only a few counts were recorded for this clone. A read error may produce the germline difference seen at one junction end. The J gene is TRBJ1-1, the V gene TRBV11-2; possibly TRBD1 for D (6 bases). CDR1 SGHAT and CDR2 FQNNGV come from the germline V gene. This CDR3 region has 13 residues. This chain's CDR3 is CASSPTGNPEAFF. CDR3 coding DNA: TGTGCCAGCAGCCCCACAGGGAACCCTGAAGCTTTCTTT.

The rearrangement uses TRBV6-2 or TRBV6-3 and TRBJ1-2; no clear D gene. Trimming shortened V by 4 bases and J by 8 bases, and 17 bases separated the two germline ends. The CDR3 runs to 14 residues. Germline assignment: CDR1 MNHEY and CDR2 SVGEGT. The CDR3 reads CASSSLAGSGGYTF. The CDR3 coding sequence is TGTGCCAGCAGTTCACTGGCCGGGTCGGGCGGCTACACCTTC.

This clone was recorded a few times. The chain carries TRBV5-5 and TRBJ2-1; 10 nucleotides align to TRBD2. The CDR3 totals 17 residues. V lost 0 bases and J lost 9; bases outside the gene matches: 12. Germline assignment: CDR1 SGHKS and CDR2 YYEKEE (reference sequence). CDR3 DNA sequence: TGTGCCAGCAGCTTGGTCCGAGCGGGAGGGCCTGAATCTGAGCAGTTCTTC. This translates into CASSLVRAGGPESEQFF.

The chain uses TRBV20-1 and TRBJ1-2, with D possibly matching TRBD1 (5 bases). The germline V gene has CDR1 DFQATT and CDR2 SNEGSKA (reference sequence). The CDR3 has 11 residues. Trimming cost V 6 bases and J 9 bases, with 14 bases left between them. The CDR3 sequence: CSARGSMRYTF. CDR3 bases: TGCAGTGCCCGGGGGAGCATGCGCTACACCTTC.

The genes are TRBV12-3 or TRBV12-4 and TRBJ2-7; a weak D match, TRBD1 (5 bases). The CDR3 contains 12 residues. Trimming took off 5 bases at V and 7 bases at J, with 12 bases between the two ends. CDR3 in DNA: TGTGCCAGCAGTCAACAGGTTTGGGAGCAGTACTTC. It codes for CASSQQVWEQYF.

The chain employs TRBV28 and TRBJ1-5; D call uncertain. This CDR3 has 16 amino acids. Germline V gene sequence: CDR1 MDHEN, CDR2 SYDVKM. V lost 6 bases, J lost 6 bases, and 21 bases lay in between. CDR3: CASSLTQSTTVQPQHF. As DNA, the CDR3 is TGTGCCAGCAGCCTAACCCAAAGTACAACAGTTCAGCCCCAGCATTTT.

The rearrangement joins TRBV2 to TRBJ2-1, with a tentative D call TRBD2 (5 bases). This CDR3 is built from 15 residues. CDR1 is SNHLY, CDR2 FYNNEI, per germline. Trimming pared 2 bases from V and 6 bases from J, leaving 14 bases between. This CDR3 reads CASSERGKPPNEQFF. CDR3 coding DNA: TGTGCCAGCAGTGAACGAGGGAAGCCCCCCAATGAGCAGTTCTTC.

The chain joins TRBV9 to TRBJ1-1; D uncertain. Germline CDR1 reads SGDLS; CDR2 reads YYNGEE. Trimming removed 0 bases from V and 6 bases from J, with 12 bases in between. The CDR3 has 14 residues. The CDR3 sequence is CASSVGQTSAEAFF. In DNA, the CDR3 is TGTGCCAGCAGCGTAGGCCAAACGAGTGCTGAAGCTTTCTTT.

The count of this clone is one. The CDR3 sequence is CASSFAGNTEAFF. The CDR3 DNA reads as TGTGCCAGCAGCTTCGCGGGGAACACTGAAGCTTTCTTT. The chain recombines TRBV7-9 with TRBJ1-1; D is unresolved. Between the trimmed V and J ends, which lost 3 bases and 1 base, there was a span of 6 bases. In germline, CDR1 is SEHNR, CDR2 FQNEAQ (reference sequence). This CDR3 contains 13 residues.

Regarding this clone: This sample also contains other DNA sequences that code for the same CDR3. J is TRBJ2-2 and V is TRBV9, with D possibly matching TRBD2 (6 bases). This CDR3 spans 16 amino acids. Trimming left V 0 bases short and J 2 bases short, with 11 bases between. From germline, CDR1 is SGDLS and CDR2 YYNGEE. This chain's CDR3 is CASSVGGRGNTGELFF. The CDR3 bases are TGTGCCAGCAGCGTAGGTGGGCGGGGCAACACCGGGGAGCTGTTTTTT.

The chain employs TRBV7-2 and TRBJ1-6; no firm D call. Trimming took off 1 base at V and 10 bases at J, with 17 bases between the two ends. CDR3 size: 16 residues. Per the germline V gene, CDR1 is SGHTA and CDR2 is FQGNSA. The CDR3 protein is CASSLDPGSFYSPLHF. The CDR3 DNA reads TGTGCCAGCAGCTTAGATCCGGGATCGTTCTACTCACCCCTCCACTTT.

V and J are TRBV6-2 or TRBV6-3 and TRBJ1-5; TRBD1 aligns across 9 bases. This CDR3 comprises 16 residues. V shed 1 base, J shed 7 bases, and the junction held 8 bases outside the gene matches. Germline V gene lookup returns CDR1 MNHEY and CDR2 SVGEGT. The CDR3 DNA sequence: TGTGCCAGCAGTTACTTGGACAGGGGTCGGGGCCAGCCCCAGCATTTT. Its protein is CASSYLDRGRGQPQHF.

The CDR3 DNA reads TGTGCCAGCAGCTTGGGGTGGGACAGCTACAATGAGCAGTTCTTC. The encoded protein is CASSLGWDSYNEQFF. The chain employs TRBV5-6 and TRBJ2-1; 7 bases line up with TRBD1. CDR1 SGHDT and CDR2 YYEEEE come from the germline V gene. Germline trimming cut 0 bases from V and 3 bases from J; bases unmatched to any gene: 3. The CDR3 extends over 15 amino acids.

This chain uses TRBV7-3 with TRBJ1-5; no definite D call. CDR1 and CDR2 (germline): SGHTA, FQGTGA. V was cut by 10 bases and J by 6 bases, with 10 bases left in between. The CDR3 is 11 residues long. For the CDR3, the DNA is TGTGCCACCTCAATTAGTCAGCCCCAGCATTTT. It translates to CATSISQPQHF.

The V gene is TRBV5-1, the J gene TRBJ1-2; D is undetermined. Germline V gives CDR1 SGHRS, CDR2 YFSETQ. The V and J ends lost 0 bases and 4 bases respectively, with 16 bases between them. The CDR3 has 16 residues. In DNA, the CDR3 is TGCGCCAGCAGCTTGGAGGGCCGGGCCGTGGGCTATGGCTACACCTTC. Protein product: CASSLEGRAVGYGYTF.

The CDR3 sequence is CASSPGTNYQPQHF. In DNA, the CDR3 is TGTGCCAGCAGCCCCGGGACAAACTATCAGCCCCAGCATTTT. This chain uses TRBV28 with TRBJ1-5, with D possibly being TRBD1 (6 bases). CDR3 size: 14 residues. Looked up from germline, CDR1 is MDHEN and CDR2 is SYDVKM. Trimming cost V 6 bases and J 5 bases, with 14 bases left between them.

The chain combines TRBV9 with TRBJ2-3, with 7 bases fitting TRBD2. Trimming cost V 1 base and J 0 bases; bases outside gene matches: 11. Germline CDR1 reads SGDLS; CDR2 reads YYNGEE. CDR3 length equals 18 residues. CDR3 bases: TGTGCCAGCAGCGTAAGGGCTGGGGGAGCGGGGAGCACAGATACGCAGTATTTT. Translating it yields CASSVRAGGAGSTDTQYF.

The CDR3 DNA reads as TGTGCCAGCAGTATTACCGGGGACAGGGGACATGGCTACACCTTC. Its translation: CASSITGDRGHGYTF. This chain connects TRBV6-5 to TRBJ1-2; 10 positions agree with TRBD1. CDR3 length equals 15 residues. Unmatched junction bases numbered 9, after V lost 5 bases and J lost 6 bases. CDR1 MNHEY and CDR2 SVGAGI come from the germline V gene.

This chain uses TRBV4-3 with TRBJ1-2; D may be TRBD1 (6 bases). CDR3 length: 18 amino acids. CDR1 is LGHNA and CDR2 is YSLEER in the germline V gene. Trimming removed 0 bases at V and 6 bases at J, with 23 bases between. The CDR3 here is CASSQDSGGNRVRNGYTF. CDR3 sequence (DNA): TGCGCCAGCAGCCAAGATTCGGGTGGGAACAGGGTTCGGAATGGCTACACCTTC.

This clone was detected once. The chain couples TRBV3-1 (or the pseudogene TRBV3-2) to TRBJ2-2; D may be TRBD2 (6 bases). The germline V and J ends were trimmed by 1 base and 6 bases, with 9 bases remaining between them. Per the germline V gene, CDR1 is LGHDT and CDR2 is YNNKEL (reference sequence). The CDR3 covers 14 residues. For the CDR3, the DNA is TGTGCCAGCAGCCAAGCCGGCGGGGCCGGGGAGCTGTTTTTT. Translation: CASSQAGGAGELFF.